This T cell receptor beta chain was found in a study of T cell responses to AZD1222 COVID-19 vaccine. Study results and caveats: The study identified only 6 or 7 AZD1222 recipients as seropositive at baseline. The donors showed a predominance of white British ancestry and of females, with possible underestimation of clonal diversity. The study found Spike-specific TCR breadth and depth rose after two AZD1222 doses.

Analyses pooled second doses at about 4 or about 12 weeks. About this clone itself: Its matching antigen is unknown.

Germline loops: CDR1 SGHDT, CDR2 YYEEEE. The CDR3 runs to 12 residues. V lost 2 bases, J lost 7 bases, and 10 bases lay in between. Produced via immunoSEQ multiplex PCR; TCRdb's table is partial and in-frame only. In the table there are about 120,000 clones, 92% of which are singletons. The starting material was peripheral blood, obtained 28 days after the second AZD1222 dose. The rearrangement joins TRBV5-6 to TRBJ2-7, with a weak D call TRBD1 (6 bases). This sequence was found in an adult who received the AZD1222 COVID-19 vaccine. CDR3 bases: TGTGCCAGCAGCTTAGGACAGTGGGAGCAGTACTTC. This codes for CASSLGQWEQYF. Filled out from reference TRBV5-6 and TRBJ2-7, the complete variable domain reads DAGVTQSPTHLIKTRGQQVTLRCSPKSGHDTVSWYQQALGQGPQFIFQYYEEEERQRGNFPDRFSGHQFPNYSSELNVNALLLGDSALYLCASSLGQWEQYFGPGTRLTVT.